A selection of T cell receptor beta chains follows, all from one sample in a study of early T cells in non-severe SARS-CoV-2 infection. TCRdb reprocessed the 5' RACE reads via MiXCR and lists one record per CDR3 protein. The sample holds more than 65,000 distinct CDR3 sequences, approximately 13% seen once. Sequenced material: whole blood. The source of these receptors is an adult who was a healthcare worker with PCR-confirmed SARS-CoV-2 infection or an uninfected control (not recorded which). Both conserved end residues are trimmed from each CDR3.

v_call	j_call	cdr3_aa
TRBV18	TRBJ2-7	ASSPKLESFRQWEQY
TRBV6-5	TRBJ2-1	ASRLAGGYNEQF
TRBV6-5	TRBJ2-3	ASTPAGTDTQY
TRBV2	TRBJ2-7	ASSQTSGEQY
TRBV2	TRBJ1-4	AGCRGANEKLF
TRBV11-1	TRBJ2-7	ASSLGTNLYEQY
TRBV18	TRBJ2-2	ASSPGLAGSTGELF
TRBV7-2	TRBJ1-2	ASSLQQGSIDGYT
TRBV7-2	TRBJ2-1	ASSLLSPLAGGGNEQF
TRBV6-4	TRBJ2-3	ASSEEGAADTQY
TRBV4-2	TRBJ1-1	ASSQANRASGTEAF
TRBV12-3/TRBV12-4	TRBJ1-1	ASRVALNTEAF
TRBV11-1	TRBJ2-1	ASSLETDGGEQF
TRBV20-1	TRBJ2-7	SASGTSGYEQY
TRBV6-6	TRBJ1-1	ASSQDVVAF
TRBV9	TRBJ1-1	ASSVRTDNTEAF
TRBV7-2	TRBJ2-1	ASSQTSGRDGEQF
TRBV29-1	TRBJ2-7	SVASGYYEQY
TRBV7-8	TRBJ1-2	ASSRGQGNANYGYT
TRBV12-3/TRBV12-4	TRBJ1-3	ASSPGTSAGNTIY
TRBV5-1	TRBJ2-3	ASSPGTLDTQY
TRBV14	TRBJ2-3	ASSLISGAADTQY
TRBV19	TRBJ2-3	ASSSAVGTSDTQY
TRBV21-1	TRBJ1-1	ASKVGEAF
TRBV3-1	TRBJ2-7	ASSQGQAYEQY
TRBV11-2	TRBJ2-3	ASSSSGRGDTQY
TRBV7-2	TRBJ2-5	ASSPQTSARETQY
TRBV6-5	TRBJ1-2	ASSYSPVSNYGYT
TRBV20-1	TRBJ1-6	SSRDFRGGNSPLH
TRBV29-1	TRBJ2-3	SVEGTDTQY
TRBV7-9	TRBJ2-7	ASSLAGGRVELQY
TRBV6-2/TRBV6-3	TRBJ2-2	ASRQLQGRGTGELF